This T cell receptor (beta chain) was profiled in a study of blood T cell repertoires in COVID-19. Whole-study context: Nucleic acid was either cDNA or gDNA, and it came from T cells, B-cell-depleted T cells, or PBMCs.

V shed 5 bases, J shed 1 base, and the junction held 10 bases outside the gene matches. The CDR3 contains 17 residues. CDR1 is LNHDA, CDR2 SQIVND, per germline (reference sequence). Per the original methods: Quantification of nucleated cells was approximated via reference gene primer amplification. The protocol was immunoSEQ multiplex PCR, while the TCRdb copy is restricted to in-frame clones and leaves out a portion. The V and J calls and clone size come from that table; D and trimming were worked out from the DNA. The sample lists 200,000 to 250,000 clones, around nine tenths occurring once. Sequenced input: peripheral blood. The clonotype was recovered from a woman aged 55-69 years with acute or convalescent COVID-19. The chain uses TRBV19 and TRBJ2-1; TRBD2 matches at 8 bases. CDR3 protein: CASSLSSGYTSYNEQFF. CDR3 coding DNA: TGTGCCAGTAGTCTATCTAGCGGGTACACTTCCTACAATGAGCAGTTCTTC.